This T cell receptor (beta chain) came from a study of OX40 agonist ivuxolimab in advanced cancers. Measured with immunoSEQ multiplex PCR; TCRdb has only the in-frame clones, and not every one. This sample carries tens of thousands of clones, about 76% of them seen once, and the ten largest clones take 14%. V was cut by 5 bases and J by 6 bases, with 23 bases left in between. The CDR3 covers 16 residues. Per germline, CDR1 SGHTA and CDR2 FQGTGA. Sequenced here: CD4+ or CD8+ T cells sorted from blood, sampled in a trial of the OX40 agonist ivuxolimab. V and J are TRBV7-3 and TRBJ2-7; D remains unclear. The source of this sequence is an adult with an advanced solid tumor such as melanoma, head and neck, liver or kidney cancer. CDR3 sequence reads: CASSPFFVRDPGEQYF. CDR3 coding DNA: TGTGCCAGCAGCCCATTCTTCGTTAGGGATCCCGGCGAGCAGTACTTC.